These 25 T cell receptor beta chains share one sample of origin, sequenced in a study of shared clonotypes between healthy human individuals. The data were produced by immunoSEQ multiplex PCR, yet TCRdb's version contains in-frame clones alone and is incomplete. Of about 680,000 clones listed, about two thirds are singletons. Sequenced: memory CD4+ T cells sorted from blood. The subset is: CD45RA-negative fraction. The receptors were gathered from a woman aged 25 to 39 in good health.

The chain links TRBV6-6 to TRBJ1-1; D is possibly TRBD1 (5 bases). CDR1 is MNHNY, CDR2 SVGAGI, per germline (reference sequence). The CDR3 has 12 residues. The ends were cut back, 11 bases at V and 5 bases at J, with 15 bases in the middle. CDR3 amino acids: CASNRGGTEAFF. CDR3 DNA: TGTGCCTCGAACCGGGGGGGGACTGAAGCTTTCTTT.

V is TRBV5-6 and J is TRBJ2-1; 8 positions agree with TRBD1. The CDR3 length is 16 residues. Germline values: CDR1 SGHDT, CDR2 YYEEEE. The V gene end was trimmed by 0 bases and the J gene end by 6 bases; junction bases not matched to a gene: 8. The DNA for the CDR3 is TGTGCCAGCAGCTTGGACAGGGGGAATCTTCTCAATGAGCAGTTCTTC. It codes for CASSLDRGNLLNEQFF.

The chain combines TRBV7-2 with TRBJ2-7; D is ambiguous. Deletions cut 1 base from V and 10 bases from J, with 8 bases between. The CDR3 is made up of 11 amino acids. CDR1 and CDR2 (germline): SGHTA, FQGNSA. The CDR3 DNA is TGTGCCAGCAGCTTAGGCGGTACTCAGTACTTC. Translation gives CASSLGGTQYF.

This clone appeared a few times. The chain links TRBV27 to TRBJ2-2, with 7 bases that match TRBD1. The germline CDR1 and CDR2 sequences are MNHEY and SMNVEV (reference sequence). Trimming at V came to 6 bases and at J to 5 bases, leaving 6 bases not matched to a gene. The length of the CDR3 is 14 residues. This CDR3 is CASSTGTATGELFF. CDR3 nucleotide sequence: TGTGCCAGCAGCACCGGGACAGCAACCGGGGAGCTGTTTTTT.

This clone showed up just once. The rearrangement uses TRBV18 and TRBJ2-6; 12 bases match TRBD1. The CDR3 consists of 19 residues. The germline V gene has CDR1 KGHSH and CDR2 LQKENI. J was trimmed by 0 bases and V by 1 base; bases with no gene match: 4. The CDR3 spells CASSPLGTGGSSGANVLTF. The CDR3 bases are TGTGCCAGCTCACCACTCGGGACAGGGGGCTCCTCTGGGGCCAACGTCCTGACTTTC.

The V gene is TRBV5-1, the J gene TRBJ1-4, with 11 bases lining up with TRBD1. Per the germline V gene, CDR1 is SGHRS and CDR2 is YFSETQ. CDR3 length equals 14 residues. V was pared by 5 bases and J by 7 bases, with 4 bases of the junction left unmatched. The CDR3 sequence: CASSTGTGGEKLFF. DNA for the CDR3: TGCGCCAGCAGTACCGGGACAGGGGGTGAAAAACTGTTTTTT.

The CDR3 nucleotides read TGTGCCAGCAGTCCCCAACCGGGACTAGCGTCCAATGAGCAGTTCTTC. Translated: CASSPQPGLASNEQFF. The V call is TRBV27, the J call TRBJ2-1; 10 nucleotides agree with TRBD2. CDR3 length equals 16 residues. Germline CDR1 is MNHEY and CDR2 is SMNVEV (reference sequence). V shed 5 bases and J 6 bases; nucleotides not matched to a gene: 10.

The chain employs TRBV7-8 and TRBJ2-7, with 12 bases fitting TRBD2. The germline CDR1 and CDR2 sequences are SGHVS and FQNEAQ. The ends lost 5 bases at V and 2 bases at J; junction bases unmatched: 7. There are 16 residues in the CDR3. This CDR3 is CASSPGLAGLAYEQYF. The CDR3 DNA sequence: TGTGCCAGCAGCCCTGGACTAGCGGGGTTGGCCTACGAGCAGTACTTC.

This chain links TRBV7-3 with TRBJ2-1; 12 bases map to TRBD2. V lost 8 bases, J lost 3 bases, and 8 bases stayed unmatched. CDR3 length: 16 amino acids. Per the germline V gene, CDR1 is SGHTA and CDR2 is FQGTGA. CDR3 DNA sequence: TGTGCCAGCGGACTAGCGGGATTTACGAGCTACAATGAGCAGTTCTTC. It yields the protein CASGLAGFTSYNEQFF.

The CDR3, as DNA: TGTGCCAGCAGCCCACGGGACGCCTTTGTAGTCAATGAGCAGTTCTTC. It translates to CASSPRDAFVVNEQFF. The chain recombines TRBV7-8 with TRBJ2-1; D is possibly TRBD1 or TRBD2 (5 bases each). Per germline, CDR1 SGHVS and CDR2 FQNEAQ. Deletions cut 5 bases from V and 6 bases from J, with 20 bases between. This CDR3 comprises 16 residues.

This chain links TRBV4-2 with TRBJ2-5, with D perhaps TRBD1 (5 bases). The CDR3 has 15 residues. V lost 5 bases to trimming and J lost 5 bases, with 18 bases between them. CDR1 and CDR2 from the germline V gene are LGHNA and YNFKEQ. CDR3 coding DNA: TGTGCCAGCAGCACCCGACCCTATTCAGGGGAGACCCAGTACTTC. As protein: CASSTRPYSGETQYF.

The CDR3 protein is CASSPTTSYEQYF. CDR3 nucleotide sequence: TGTGCCAGCAGCCCGACGACATCCTACGAGCAGTACTTC. This chain connects TRBV5-4 to TRBJ2-7; D is unresolved. From germline, CDR1 is SGHNT and CDR2 YYREEE (reference sequence). The CDR3 is made up of 13 amino acids. The V gene lost 4 bases and the J gene lost 1 base, with 9 bases spanning the gap.

V is TRBV6-5 and J is TRBJ2-5; TRBD2 aligns across 7 bases. V was pared by 6 bases and J by 3 bases, with 10 bases of the junction left unmatched. Germline V gene lookup returns CDR1 MNHEY and CDR2 SVGAGI. This CDR3 region has 15 residues. CDR3 residues: CASRSEPGLKETQYF. The CDR3 nucleotides read TGTGCCAGCAGGTCAGAACCGGGACTAAAAGAGACCCAGTACTTC.

The chain couples TRBV25-1 to TRBJ1-1; 11 bases map to TRBD1. Germline assignment: CDR1 MGHDK and CDR2 SYGVNS. The CDR3 runs to 16 residues. After removal of 2 bases from V and 3 bases from J, the junction contained 5 bases not matched to a gene. The DNA of the CDR3 is TGTGCCAGCAGTGAAGGACAGGGGGCAGGCGACACTGAAGCTTTCTTT. As protein: CASSEGQGAGDTEAFF.

The genes are TRBV19 and TRBJ2-7, with 9 bases fitting TRBD1. Germline trimming cut 5 bases from V and 3 bases from J; bases unmatched to any gene: 8. The CDR3 has 15 residues. The germline V gene encodes CDR1 LNHDA and CDR2 SQIVND (reference sequence). Here the CDR3 reads CASSASGTGSYEQYF. DNA for the CDR3: TGTGCCAGTAGTGCGTCCGGGACAGGGAGCTACGAGCAGTACTTC.

The V and J genes are TRBV10-3 and TRBJ1-2; D is undetermined. This CDR3 is built from 12 residues. In germline, CDR1 is ENHRY, CDR2 SYGVKD. V shed 3 bases and J shed 4 bases, with 6 bases lying between them. CDR3 sequence reads: CAISDTIYGYTF. CDR3 nucleotide sequence: TGTGCCATCAGTGACACCATCTATGGCTACACCTTC.

This chain links TRBV5-6 with TRBJ1-2; D is unclear. Germline CDR1 and CDR2: SGHDT and YYEEEE. CDR3 size: 14 residues. V lost 4 bases, J lost 4 bases, and 14 bases lay in between. The CDR3 is CASSADVRIYGYTF. DNA for the CDR3: TGTGCCAGCAGCGCGGACGTAAGAATCTATGGCTACACCTTC.

The chain uses TRBV5-1 and TRBJ1-1; 8 nucleotides agree with TRBD1. The CDR3 has 13 residues. Germline V lookup: CDR1 SGHRS, CDR2 YFSETQ. V gave up 0 bases and J gave up 7 bases; unmatched junction bases: 2. The CDR3 reads CASSLAGQGEAFF. CDR3 coding DNA: TGCGCCAGCAGCTTGGCAGGACAGGGTGAAGCTTTCTTT.

The chain links TRBV5-4 to TRBJ2-3; 11 bases are a match to TRBD1. The CDR3 runs 14 residues. The germline gives CDR1 SGHNT, CDR2 YYREEE (reference sequence). J was trimmed by 1 base and V by 10 bases; bases with no gene match: 5. The CDR3 sequence is CAGQGALGTDTQYF. CDR3 coding DNA: TGTGCCGGACAGGGGGCGCTGGGCACAGATACGCAGTATTTT.

The chain links TRBV5-4 to TRBJ2-1, with no clear D. CDR3 length: 17 amino acids. Trimming removed 3 bases at V and 7 bases at J, with 23 bases between. Looked up from germline, CDR1 is SGHNT and CDR2 is YYREEE (reference sequence). CDR3 DNA sequence: TGTGCCAGCAGCTACGACGATCAGGTGGTAGTATTAAATGAGCAGTTCTTC. Residues: CASSYDDQVVVLNEQFF.

The V gene is TRBV28, the J gene TRBJ2-1; D remains unclear. The ends were cut back, 2 bases at V and 4 bases at J, with 3 bases in the middle. The CDR3 runs to 12 residues. Germline V gene lookup returns CDR1 MDHEN and CDR2 SYDVKM. CDR3 nucleotide sequence: TGTGCCAGCAGTTTAATGTACAATGAGCAGTTCTTC. Translating it yields CASSLMYNEQFF.

For this clone: Other DNA sequences in this specimen translate into the identical CDR3. V usage is TRBV5-1 and J usage is TRBJ1-5, with 9 nucleotides matching TRBD1. V lost 0 bases, J lost 6 bases, and 4 bases stayed unmatched. The germline V gene has CDR1 SGHRS and CDR2 YFSETQ. The CDR3 is 15 residues long. CDR3 sequence (DNA): TGCGCCAGCAGCTTGGGGGACAGGGATGCTCAGCCCCAGCATTTT. It codes for CASSLGDRDAQPQHF.

V is TRBV5-1 and J is TRBJ2-4; 7 nucleotides line up with TRBD1. This CDR3 spans 14 amino acids. CDR1 and CDR2 (germline): SGHRS, YFSETQ. The V and J ends lost 4 bases and 5 bases, in that order; junction bases with no gene match: 6. CDR3 residues: CASSLQGIENIQYF. The CDR3 coding sequence is TGCGCCAGCAGCCTACAGGGGATAGAAAACATTCAGTACTTC.

The table lists this clone with a few counts. The rearrangement joins TRBV2 to TRBJ1-2; no definite D call. CDR1 and CDR2 (germline): SNHLY, FYNNEI. CDR3 length: 13 amino acids. The germline V and J ends were trimmed by 3 bases and 6 bases, with 11 bases remaining between them. The CDR3 coding sequence is TGTGCCAGCAGTGATGACAAGGCTGATGGCTACACCTTC. Encoded protein: CASSDDKADGYTF. The full variable domain, with the rest looked up from reference TRBV2 and TRBJ1-2, is EPEVTQTPSHQVTQMGQEVILRCVPISNHLYFYWYRQILGQKVEFLVSFYNNEISEKSEIFDDQFSVERPDGSNFTLKIRSTKLEDSAMYFCASSDDKADGYTFGSGTRLTVV.

This clone appeared once. It is likely a read error: a sequence one base away is far more abundant. The V and J genes are TRBV2 and TRBJ2-7, with D uncertain. CDR3 length: 14 amino acids. Germline values: CDR1 SNHLY, CDR2 FYNNEI. Trimming shortened V by 4 bases and J by 2 bases, and 12 bases separated the two germline ends. CDR3 in DNA: TGTGCCAGCAGTGCGGGCAGCCCAGCCTACGAGCAGTACTTC. This gives the protein CASSAGSPAYEQYF.